The 20 T cell receptor beta chains in this list originate from one sample, sequenced in a study of shared clonotypes between healthy human individuals. Libraries were prepared by immunoSEQ multiplex PCR; TCRdb keeps only in-frame clonotypes and omits some of them. The table shows fewer than 350,000 clones, with roughly 84% occurring only once. Source material: memory CD8+ T cells sorted from blood. Subset in this sample: CD45RO+ cells pooled with CCR7-negative TemRA cells. The receptor source for this set is a man aged 18 to 30 in good health.

This clone has a count of ten or more. This sequence joins TRBV19 and TRBJ1-3; D remains ambiguous. CDR3 length: 15 residues. Looked up from germline, CDR1 is LNHDA and CDR2 is SQIVND (reference sequence). V lost 9 bases and J 0 bases, leaving 15 bases between the germline ends. The DNA of the CDR3 is TGTGCCAGCCGCACAGCACCGGCCTCTGGAAACACCATATATTTT. This codes for CASRTAPASGNTIYF. Combining the CDR3 with reference TRBV19 and TRBJ1-3 gives the whole variable domain DGGITQSPKYLFRKEGQNVTLSCEQNLNHDAMYWYRQDPGQGLRLIYYSQIVNDFQKGDIAEGYSVSREKKESFPLTVTSAQKNPTAFYLCASRTAPASGNTIYFGEGSWLTVV.

This clone is a singleton in its sample. The CDR3 reads CASSLDGFTYSYEQYF. The CDR3 nucleotides are TGCGCCAGCAGCTTGGATGGGTTTACATACTCCTACGAGCAGTACTTC. The chain couples TRBV5-1 to TRBJ2-7; unclear D gene. From germline, CDR1 is SGHRS and CDR2 YFSETQ. This CDR3 has 16 amino acids. Trimming removed 0 bases at V and 0 bases at J, with 13 bases between.

The CDR3 loop is CASSLGSNTEAFF. The CDR3 DNA is TGCGCCAGCAGCTTGGGGTCGAACACTGAAGCTTTCTTT. The V call is TRBV5-1, the J call TRBJ1-1; no reliable D call. Germline V gives CDR1 SGHRS, CDR2 YFSETQ. The CDR3 sequence is 13 residues long. The V end was cut by 0 bases, the J end by 1 base, with 4 bases between.

This sequence joins TRBV30 and TRBJ2-7; no clear D gene. The CDR3 totals 11 residues. Between the trimmed V and J ends, which lost 4 bases and 12 bases, there was a span of 16 bases. CDR1 is GTSNPN, CDR2 SVGIG, per germline (reference sequence). DNA for the CDR3: TGTGCCTGGATGGAAGACGGTCCAGCGTACTTC. Translating gives CAWMEDGPAYF.

In its sample, this clone was seen a few times. J is TRBJ2-7 and V is TRBV6-5; a possible D gene is TRBD1 (5 bases). The CDR3 runs to 13 residues. Germline V gene lookup returns CDR1 MNHEY and CDR2 SVGAGI. V was clipped by 1 base and J by 2 bases, with 6 bases between them. CDR3 residues: CASSYLGAYEQYF. In DNA, the CDR3 is TGTGCCAGCAGTTACTTAGGGGCCTACGAGCAGTACTTC.

The chain couples TRBV4-3 to TRBJ2-4; weak D call: TRBD1 (5 bases). Trimming pared 0 bases from V and 7 bases from J, leaving 13 bases between. Germline CDR1 reads LGHNA; CDR2 reads YSLEER. This CDR3 is built from 15 residues. CDR3 coding DNA: TGCGCCAGCAGCCAAGATACGCCAGGGAATAACATTCAGTACTTC. Encoded protein: CASSQDTPGNNIQYF.

V usage is TRBV20-1 and J usage is TRBJ2-1; D uncertain. The CDR3 is made up of 9 amino acids. V gave up 4 bases and J gave up 12 bases, with 7 bases separating them. The germline V gene encodes CDR1 DFQATT and CDR2 SNEGSKA (reference sequence). For the CDR3, the DNA is TGCAGTGCTACCCTAGGGCAGTTCTTC. Its protein is CSATLGQFF.

This chain connects TRBV6-5 to TRBJ1-2; the D is unclear. With 6 bases removed from V and 4 bases from J, the gap between germline ends came to 12 bases. The CDR3 covers 13 residues. Germline values: CDR1 MNHEY, CDR2 SVGAGI. CDR3 in amino acids: CASRPTEPYGYTF. The CDR3 region has the DNA TGTGCCAGCAGACCGACTGAACCCTATGGCTACACCTTC.

The chain recombines TRBV10-1 with TRBJ2-1; 7 positions match TRBD2. With V trimmed by 2 bases and J by 4 bases, 5 bases remained unmatched. Germline CDR1 is WNHNN and CDR2 is SYGVQD (reference sequence). The CDR3 spans 15 residues. This chain's CDR3 is CASSEGLADYNEQFF. The CDR3 region has the DNA TGCGCCAGCAGTGAGGGGCTAGCGGATTACAATGAGCAGTTCTTC.

The CDR3 here is CASLAPGRGAEAFF. The DNA of the CDR3 is TGTGCCAGCCTTGCCCCGGGCCGCGGCGCTGAAGCTTTCTTT. This rearrangement joins TRBV27 to TRBJ1-1; D is uncertain. The germline gives CDR1 MNHEY, CDR2 SMNVEV (reference sequence). This CDR3 is 14 amino acids long. The germline V and J ends were trimmed by 8 bases and 6 bases, with 19 bases remaining between them.

This clone was observed a single time. The CDR3 region has the DNA TGTGCCAGCAGTCGAGGGGACAGCCCCTACGAGCAGTACTTC. Translating gives CASSRGDSPYEQYF. The chain links TRBV27 to TRBJ2-7; 7 bases align to TRBD1. This CDR3 contains 14 residues. V lost 5 bases and J lost 2; bases outside the gene matches: 6. Germline lookup yields CDR1 MNHEY and CDR2 SMNVEV (reference sequence).

This clone came up many times. This rearrangement joins TRBV10-3 to TRBJ2-6; D call uncertain. V was shortened by 7 bases and J by 0 bases, with 16 bases between the two germline ends. From germline, CDR1 is ENHRY and CDR2 SYGVKD. The CDR3 runs to 17 residues. Here the CDR3 reads CAITKETPSSGANVLTF. The CDR3 DNA reads as TGTGCCATCACCAAGGAGACACCGAGCTCTGGGGCCAACGTCCTGACTTTC.

This clone came up once. V gene TRBV27 combines with J gene TRBJ1-6; weak D call: TRBD1 (5 bases). Germline V gene data show CDR1 as MNHEY and CDR2 as SMNVEV (reference sequence). The V end lost 8 bases, the J end lost 6 bases, and 17 bases lay between the germline ends. The length of the CDR3 is 15 residues. CDR3 protein: CASGEWTLPNSPLHF. DNA of the CDR3: TGTGCCAGCGGGGAATGGACACTACCTAATTCACCCCTCCACTTT.

The rearrangement uses TRBV10-3 and TRBJ2-1, with 7 bases lining up with TRBD1. Trimming took 7 bases from V and 6 from J; bases not matched to a gene: 12. CDR1 and CDR2 from the germline V gene are ENHRY and SYGVKD. CDR3 length equals 15 residues. CDR3 region: CAIKSPGQLVNEQFF. DNA of the CDR3: TGTGCCATCAAGTCACCGGGACAGTTGGTCAATGAGCAGTTCTTC.

This clone was picked up many times. V is TRBV2 and J is TRBJ2-7, with 8 positions matching TRBD2. V lost 2 bases, J lost 0 bases, and 9 bases stayed unmatched. The CDR3 is 17 residues long. Germline-derived CDR1 and CDR2 are SNHLY and FYNNEI. The CDR3, as DNA: TGTGCCAGCAGTGAAAGTGGCCCCGGGACTAGCTCCTACGAGCAGTACTTC. Protein sequence: CASSESGPGTSSYEQYF.

The V and J genes are TRBV20-1 and TRBJ1-1; no reliable D call. Germline V gene lookup returns CDR1 DFQATT and CDR2 SNEGSKA (reference sequence). The CDR3 is 10 residues long. Between the trimmed V and J ends, which lost 6 bases and 5 bases, there was a span of 7 bases. The CDR3 DNA reads TGCAGTGCCCTCTTGACTGAAGCTTTCTTT. Amino acid sequence: CSALLTEAFF.

The rearrangement links TRBV7-9 to TRBJ2-7; no definite D call. The ends were cut back, 5 bases at V and 6 bases at J, with 20 bases in the middle. The CDR3 runs to 15 residues. Germline lookup yields CDR1 SEHNR and CDR2 FQNEAQ (reference sequence). CDR3 in amino acids: CASSPILPVGIEQYF. Here the CDR3 DNA reads TGTGCCAGCAGCCCCATCCTCCCGGTTGGTATCGAGCAGTACTTC.

Note on this clone: A read error is possible here, since a much larger clone lies one base away. Within the sample, other DNA sequences also encode this same CDR3. The genes are TRBV5-6 and TRBJ2-3, with D unclear. The CDR3 contains 12 residues. The germline V gene encodes CDR1 SGHDT and CDR2 YYEEEE. V lost 0 bases and J 5 bases, leaving 4 bases between the germline ends. The CDR3 here is CASSLGGDTQYF. The CDR3 bases are TGTGCCAGCAGCTTGGGAGGAGATACGCAGTATTTT.

The table lists this clone with a count of one. For the CDR3, the DNA is TGTGCCAGCAGCGTAGGCGGACAGTCAGCCAAAAACATTCAGTACTTC. It encodes CASSVGGQSAKNIQYF. V is TRBV9 and J is TRBJ2-4; D is perhaps TRBD1 (6 bases). The CDR3 has 16 amino acids. CDR1 is SGDLS, CDR2 YYNGEE, per germline. The V gene lost 0 bases and the J gene lost 0 bases, with 10 bases spanning the gap.

The chain has TRBV27 and TRBJ2-1, with D unclear. The V end was cut by 2 bases, the J end by 0 bases, with 8 bases between. This CDR3 is 15 amino acids long. Germline assignment: CDR1 MNHEY and CDR2 SMNVEV (reference sequence). The CDR3 sequence is CASSLIGSSYNEQFF. Here the CDR3 DNA reads TGTGCCAGCAGTTTAATCGGAAGCTCCTACAATGAGCAGTTCTTC.